Here is one T cell receptor (beta chain) with its context. This clone was seen a single time. Its antigen is not yet known. A read error is likely here: a far larger clone is one base away. The data originate from a study of shared clonotypes between healthy human individuals (dated by TCRdb to about 2020). With regard to the full study: Three men and a couple of women, aged 18 to 49 years, made up the cohort. For each donor, CD4 naive and CD4 memory were each run on three plates, CD8 naive on two plates, and CD8 memory on one plate. To estimate repertoire size and how much clonotype sharing occurs between individuals, the study deeply sequenced the blood TCR repertoires of several healthy adults. Libraries were prepared and TCR repertoires were sequenced by different laboratories using diverse techniques, in order to increase sequencing depth and limit assay-specific biases. Per donor, leukapheresis produced somewhere between about 0.94 and 9.5 billion PBMCs.

What the work shows at the level of the full study, not this receptor alone: Across several donors, approximately 5% of naive CD4, around 3.5% of naive CD8, about 2.3% of memory CD4, and 0.3% to 0.45% of memory CD8 clonotypes were shared. Based on pairwise subsampling, the degree of clonotype sharing among donors was expected to be affected by sequencing depth. Sampling was restricted to blood, and TCR repertoires in tissues likely differ from the TCR repertoires found in blood. Because the study included a small number of donors, the genetic and exposure-history diversity represented was limited. Clonotypes shared by all four sorted-subset donors showed higher generation probabilities than non-shared clonotypes. Even with the large sequencing depth, rarefaction of the sorted-subset datasets indicated that sequencing was incomplete. Larger estimated clonotype richness was generally found for naive subsets than for memory subsets.

The CDR3 contains 16 residues, cysteine and phenylalanine counted. Of the read, only the CDR3 DNA is kept; its 48 bases are in frame from base 1. According to the germline V gene (reference sequence), CDR1 reads LNHDA and CDR2 reads SQIVND. Using the deep immunoSEQ assay, multiplex PCR amplified TCR CDR3 regions from genomic DNA. Extracted genomic DNA from each cell subset was spread evenly across all wells of several immunoSEQ 96-well plates, with each plate serving as a replicate. For sorted subsets, roughly 190 ng of genomic DNA, equivalent to roughly 30,000 T cell genomes, went into each replicate PCR. The purified libraries were quantified using a Qubit 3.0 fluorometer, sized with a Bioanalyzer 2100, and then quantified again using the KAPA Library Quantification kit. Every immunoSEQ 96-well plate was sequenced on a separate single-read 150-cycle Illumina NextSeq 550 flow cell. Processing in the source paper ran as follows. Because the immunoSEQ output included only junctional sequences and no quality scores, the filtering could not be the same as the filtering used for full-length reads. Sequences were annotated with PyIR, a Python wrapper for IgBLAST v1.9, using IMGT germline references to assign V/J genes and CDR3. Reads were filtered out if the reads had weak V/J assignments (E-value above 1e-6), no CDR3, stop codons, out-of-frame junctions, or ambiguous translated residues. V3J clonotypes were defined as sequences sharing an identical inferred V gene, J gene, and CDR3 amino acid sequence. Percentage overlap between repertoires was computed as shared unique clonotypes divided by the size of the smaller repertoire. RTK rarefaction, the Chao1 estimator, and Recon v2.1 estimates of unobserved clonotypes were used to assess repertoire richness. OLGA was used to compute generation probabilities for all TCRbeta clonotypes that the gDNA method yielded from a handful of donors. TCRdb re-hosts the immuneACCESS table, in-frame sequences only. Its copies lack some clones; in the studies checked, an unresolved V gene accounts for under half of them, and the cause for the rest is not known. V and J calls and clone size are as listed in that table; D and trimming were resolved from the DNA. In all, the sample holds hundreds of thousands of clones, and 74% of those were seen once. Approximately 1.7% of the sample comes from the top ten.

Donors were healthy HIV-negative adults with no recently reported acute infections or vaccinations. All donors were Caucasian adults living in Nashville, Tennessee, USA. CD4+ T cells were enriched by magnetic negative selection, after which naive cells were positively selected on CD45RA and the negative fraction was taken as the memory subset. After blood collection by leukapheresis, PBMCs were isolated using Ficoll-Histopaque density gradient centrifugation and then cryopreserved in the vapor phase of liquid nitrogen. Purity and quantity of every magnetically sorted T cell population were checked by analytical flow cytometry. From each sorted fraction, genomic DNA was isolated and quantified by UV absorbance on a Nanodrop 2000c.

The chain couples TRBV19 to TRBJ2-6; TRBD1 is possibly the D segment (5 matching bases). This TCR came from a woman in her 30s in good health. The sequenced sample consisted of memory CD4+ T cells sorted from blood. In the paper's terms, the cell subset or site label means: CD45RA-negative fraction. The CDR3 region reads CASSPLQGTGANVLAF. The DNA reads TGTGCCAGTAGTCCTTTGCAGGGAACTGGGGCCAACGTCCTGGCTTTC.